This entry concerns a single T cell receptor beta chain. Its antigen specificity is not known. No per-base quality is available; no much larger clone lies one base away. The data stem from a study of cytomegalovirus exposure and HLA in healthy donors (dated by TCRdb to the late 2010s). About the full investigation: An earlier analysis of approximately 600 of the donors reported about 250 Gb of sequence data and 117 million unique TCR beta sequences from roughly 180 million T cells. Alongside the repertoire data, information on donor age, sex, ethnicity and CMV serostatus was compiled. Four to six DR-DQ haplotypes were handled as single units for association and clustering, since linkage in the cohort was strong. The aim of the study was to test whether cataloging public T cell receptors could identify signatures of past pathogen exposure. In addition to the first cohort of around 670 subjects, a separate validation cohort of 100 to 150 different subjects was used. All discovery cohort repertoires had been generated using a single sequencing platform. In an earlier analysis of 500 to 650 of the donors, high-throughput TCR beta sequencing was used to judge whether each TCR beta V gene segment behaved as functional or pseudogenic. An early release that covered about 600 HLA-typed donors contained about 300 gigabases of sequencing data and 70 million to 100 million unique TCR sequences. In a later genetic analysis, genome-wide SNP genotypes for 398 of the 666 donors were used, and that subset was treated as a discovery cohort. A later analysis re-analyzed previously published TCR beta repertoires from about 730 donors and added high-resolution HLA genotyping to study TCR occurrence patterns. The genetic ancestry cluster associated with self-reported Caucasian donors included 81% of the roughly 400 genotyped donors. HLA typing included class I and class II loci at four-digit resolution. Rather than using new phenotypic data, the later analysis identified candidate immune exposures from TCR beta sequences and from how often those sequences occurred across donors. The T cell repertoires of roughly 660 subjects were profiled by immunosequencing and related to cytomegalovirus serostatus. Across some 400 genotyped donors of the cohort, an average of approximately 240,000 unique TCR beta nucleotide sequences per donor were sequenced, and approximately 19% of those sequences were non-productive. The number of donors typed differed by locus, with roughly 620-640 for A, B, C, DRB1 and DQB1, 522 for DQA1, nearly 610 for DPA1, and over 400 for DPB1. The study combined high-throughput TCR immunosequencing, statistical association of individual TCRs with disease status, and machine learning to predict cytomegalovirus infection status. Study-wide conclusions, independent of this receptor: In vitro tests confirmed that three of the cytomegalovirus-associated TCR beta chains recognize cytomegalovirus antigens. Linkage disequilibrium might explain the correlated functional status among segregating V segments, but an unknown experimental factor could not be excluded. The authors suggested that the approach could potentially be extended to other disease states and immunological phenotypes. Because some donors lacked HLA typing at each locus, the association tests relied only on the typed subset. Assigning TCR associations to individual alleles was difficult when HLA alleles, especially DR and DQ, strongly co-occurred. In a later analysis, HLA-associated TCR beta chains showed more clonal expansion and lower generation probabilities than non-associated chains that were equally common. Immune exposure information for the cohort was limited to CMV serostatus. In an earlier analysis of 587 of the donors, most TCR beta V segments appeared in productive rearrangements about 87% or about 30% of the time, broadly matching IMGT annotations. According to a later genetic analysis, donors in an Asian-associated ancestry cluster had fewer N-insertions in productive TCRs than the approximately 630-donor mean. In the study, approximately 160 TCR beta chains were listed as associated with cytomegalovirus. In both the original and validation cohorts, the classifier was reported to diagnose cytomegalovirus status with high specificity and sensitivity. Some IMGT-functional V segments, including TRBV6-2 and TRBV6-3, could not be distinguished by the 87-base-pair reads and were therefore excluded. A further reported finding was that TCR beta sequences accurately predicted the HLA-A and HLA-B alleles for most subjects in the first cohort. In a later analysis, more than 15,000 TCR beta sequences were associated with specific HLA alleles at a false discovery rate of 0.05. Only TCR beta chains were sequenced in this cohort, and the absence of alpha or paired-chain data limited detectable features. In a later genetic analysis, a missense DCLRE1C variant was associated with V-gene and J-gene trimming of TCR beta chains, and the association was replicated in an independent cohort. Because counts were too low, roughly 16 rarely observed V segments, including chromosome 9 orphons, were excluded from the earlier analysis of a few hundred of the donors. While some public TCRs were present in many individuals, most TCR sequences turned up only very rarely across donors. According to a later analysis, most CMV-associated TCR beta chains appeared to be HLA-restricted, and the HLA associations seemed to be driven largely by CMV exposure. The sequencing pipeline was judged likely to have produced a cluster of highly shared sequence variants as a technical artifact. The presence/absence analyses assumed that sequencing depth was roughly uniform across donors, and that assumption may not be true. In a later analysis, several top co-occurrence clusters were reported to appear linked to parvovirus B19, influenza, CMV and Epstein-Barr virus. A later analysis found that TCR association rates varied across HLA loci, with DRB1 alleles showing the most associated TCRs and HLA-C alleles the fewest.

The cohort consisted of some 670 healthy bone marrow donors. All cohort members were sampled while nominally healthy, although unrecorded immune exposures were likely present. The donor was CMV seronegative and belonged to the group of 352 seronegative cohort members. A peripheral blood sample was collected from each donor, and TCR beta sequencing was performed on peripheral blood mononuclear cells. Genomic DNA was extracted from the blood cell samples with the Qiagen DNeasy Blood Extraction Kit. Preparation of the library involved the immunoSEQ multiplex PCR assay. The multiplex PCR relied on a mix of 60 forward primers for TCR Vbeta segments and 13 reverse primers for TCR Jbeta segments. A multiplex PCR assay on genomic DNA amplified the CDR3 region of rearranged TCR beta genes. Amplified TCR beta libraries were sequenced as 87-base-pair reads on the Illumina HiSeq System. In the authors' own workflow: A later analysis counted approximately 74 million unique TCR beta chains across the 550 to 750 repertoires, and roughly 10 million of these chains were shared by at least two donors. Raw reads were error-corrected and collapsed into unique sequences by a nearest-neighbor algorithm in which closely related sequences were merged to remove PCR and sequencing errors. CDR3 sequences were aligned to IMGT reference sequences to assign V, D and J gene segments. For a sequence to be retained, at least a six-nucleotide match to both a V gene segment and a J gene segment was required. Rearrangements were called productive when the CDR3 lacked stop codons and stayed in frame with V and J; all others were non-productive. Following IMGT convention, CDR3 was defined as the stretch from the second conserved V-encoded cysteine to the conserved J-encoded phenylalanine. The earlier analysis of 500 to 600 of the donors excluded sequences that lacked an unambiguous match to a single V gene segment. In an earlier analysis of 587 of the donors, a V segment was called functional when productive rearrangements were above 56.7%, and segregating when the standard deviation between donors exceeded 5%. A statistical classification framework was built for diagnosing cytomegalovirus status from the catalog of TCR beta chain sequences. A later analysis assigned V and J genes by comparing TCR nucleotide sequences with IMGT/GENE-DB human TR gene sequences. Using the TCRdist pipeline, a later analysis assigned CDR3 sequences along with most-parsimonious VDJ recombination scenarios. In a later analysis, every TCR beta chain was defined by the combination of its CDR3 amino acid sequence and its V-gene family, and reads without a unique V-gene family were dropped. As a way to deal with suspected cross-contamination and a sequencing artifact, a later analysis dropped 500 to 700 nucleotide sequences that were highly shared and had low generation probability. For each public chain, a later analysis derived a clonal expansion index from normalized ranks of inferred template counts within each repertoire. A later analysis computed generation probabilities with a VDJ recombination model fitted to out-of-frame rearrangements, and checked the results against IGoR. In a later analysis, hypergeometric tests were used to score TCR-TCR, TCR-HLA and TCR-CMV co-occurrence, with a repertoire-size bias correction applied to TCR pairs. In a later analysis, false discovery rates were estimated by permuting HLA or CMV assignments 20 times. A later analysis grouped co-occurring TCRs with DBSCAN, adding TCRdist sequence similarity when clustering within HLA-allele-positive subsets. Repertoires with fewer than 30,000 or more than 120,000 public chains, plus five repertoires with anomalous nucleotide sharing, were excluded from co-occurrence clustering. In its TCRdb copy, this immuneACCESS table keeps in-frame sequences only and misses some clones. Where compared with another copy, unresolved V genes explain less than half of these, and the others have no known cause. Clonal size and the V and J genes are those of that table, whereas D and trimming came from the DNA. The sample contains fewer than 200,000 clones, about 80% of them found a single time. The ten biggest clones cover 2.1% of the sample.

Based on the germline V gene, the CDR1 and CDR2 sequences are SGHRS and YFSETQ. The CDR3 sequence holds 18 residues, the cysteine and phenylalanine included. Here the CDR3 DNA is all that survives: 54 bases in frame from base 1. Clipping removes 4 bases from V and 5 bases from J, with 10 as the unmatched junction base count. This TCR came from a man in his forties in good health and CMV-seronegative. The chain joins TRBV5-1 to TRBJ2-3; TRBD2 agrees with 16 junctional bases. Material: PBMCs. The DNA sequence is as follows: TGCGCCAGCAGCCCGGGACTAGCGGGAGGGCGAGTTGTAGATACGCAGTATTTT. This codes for CASSPGLAGGRVVDTQYF.